One and the same sample provided the 23 T cell receptor beta chains below, sequenced in a study of vaccination and CD4 T cells after COVID-19. MiXCR, applied by TCRdb to the PCR reads, yields one record per CDR3 protein. The repertoire holds 12,000 to 15,000 distinct CDR3 sequences, 69% seen once, with approximately 1.1% in the top ten. Here the sequenced sample was CD4+ T cells from blood, taken after SARS-CoV-2 vaccination. The receptors derive from a human donor who had recovered from COVID-19.

The rearrangement joins TRBV7-9 to TRBJ1-3, with 7 bases matching TRBD1. CDR1 is SEHNR, CDR2 FQNEAQ, per germline (reference sequence). This CDR3 has 14 residues. V gave up 5 bases and J gave up 2 bases; unmatched junction bases: 3. The CDR3 bases are TGTGCCAGCAGCAACCAGGGGGCTGGAAACACCATATATTTT. The encoded protein is CASSNQGAGNTIYF.

Only a few counts were recorded for this clonotype. J is TRBJ1-1 and V is TRBV6-1; 7 nucleotides match TRBD1. Germline CDR1 reads MNHNS; CDR2 reads SASEGT. V was clipped by 4 bases and J by 10 bases; unmatched bases: 9. CDR3 length: 13 residues. CDR3 region: CASSALRGEGAFF. The CDR3 coding sequence is TGTGCCAGCAGTGCCCTCAGGGGGGAAGGAGCTTTCTTT.

The chain employs TRBV20-1 and TRBJ1-4; 10 bases are a match to TRBD1. The CDR3 totals 15 residues. Germline trimming cut 3 bases from V and 8 bases from J; bases unmatched to any gene: 9. Germline lookup yields CDR1 DFQATT and CDR2 SNEGSKA (reference sequence). This CDR3 reads CSASRSGTGAEKLFF. DNA for the CDR3: TGCAGTGCTAGCCGGTCCGGGACAGGGGCGGAAAAACTGTTTTTT.

V gene TRBV6-1 combines with J gene TRBJ1-6, with D unresolved. CDR1 is MNHNS, CDR2 SASEGT, per germline. V lost 8 bases and J lost 8, with 13 bases in between. The CDR3 contains 13 residues. CDR3 nucleotides: TGTGCCAGCCATGGGGTTCAGGATTCACCCCTCCACTTT. This gives the protein CASHGVQDSPLHF.

This sequence joins TRBV7-9 and TRBJ1-1; tentatively, D is TRBD1 (5 bases). There are 14 residues in the CDR3. Germline CDR1 and CDR2: SEHNR and FQNEAQ (reference sequence). Trimming stripped 2 bases from V and 7 bases from J, with 14 bases between. This CDR3 reads CASSLRDSWSEAFF. The CDR3 region has the DNA TGTGCCAGCAGCTTACGCGACAGTTGGAGTGAAGCTTTCTTT.

V and J are TRBV9 and TRBJ2-6; D unresolved. Germline loops: CDR1 SGDLS, CDR2 YYNGEE. The V gene lost 0 bases and the J gene lost 1 base, with 2 bases spanning the gap. The length of the CDR3 is 14 residues. The CDR3 here is CASSVVSGANVLTF. The CDR3 nucleotides read TGTGCCAGCAGCGTAGTGTCTGGGGCCAACGTCCTGACTTTC.

The chain recombines TRBV27 with TRBJ2-2, with 9 bases aligning to TRBD1. Germline-derived CDR1 and CDR2 are MNHEY and SMNVEV (reference sequence). V trimming: 6 bases; J trimming: 5 bases; junction bases outside the gene matches: 7. The CDR3 is 15 amino acids. The CDR3 reads CASSPGQGRTGELFF. The CDR3 region has the DNA TGTGCCAGCAGCCCGGGACAGGGTAGGACCGGGGAGCTGTTTTTT.

This chain connects TRBV4-2 to TRBJ1-2, with D possibly matching TRBD1 (6 bases). CDR1 LGHNA and CDR2 YNFKEQ come from the germline V gene. CDR3 length: 17 amino acids. Between the trimmed V and J ends, which lost 0 bases and 6 bases, there was a span of 20 bases. The CDR3 spells CASSQDLGRGPTDGYTF. In nucleotides, the CDR3 is TGTGCCAGCAGCCAAGATCTTGGCAGGGGCCCCACCGATGGCTACACCTTC.

The chain combines TRBV4-1 with TRBJ1-2; D is perhaps TRBD1 (5 bases). Germline CDR1 and CDR2: MGHRA and YSYEKL. The CDR3 is 14 residues long. Trimming stripped 0 bases from V and 8 bases from J, with 13 bases between. The CDR3 loop reads CASSQESRRVGYTF. Here the CDR3 DNA reads TGCGCCAGCAGCCAAGAGAGTCGCAGGGTCGGCTACACCTTC.

The rearrangement links TRBV18 to TRBJ1-5; 8 nucleotides agree with TRBD1. Unmatched junction bases numbered 7, after V lost 6 bases and J lost 3 bases. This CDR3 has 15 residues. The germline V gene has CDR1 KGHSH and CDR2 LQKENI. The CDR3 loop is CASSPGTGYNQPQHF. The CDR3 DNA sequence: TGTGCCAGCTCGCCCGGGACAGGATACAATCAGCCCCAGCATTTT.

The chain has TRBV7-9 and TRBJ2-7, with D unclear. CDR1 is SEHNR, CDR2 FQNEAQ, per germline (reference sequence). The length of the CDR3 is 14 residues. Deletions cut 5 bases from V and 5 bases from J, with 16 bases between. The CDR3 loop reads CASSPHTPGDEQYF. The CDR3 DNA is TGTGCCAGCAGCCCCCACACCCCGGGTGACGAGCAGTACTTC.

The rearrangement links TRBV6-1 to TRBJ2-7; unclear D gene. The V gene's germline CDR1 is MNHNS and CDR2 SASEGT. The V gene lost 3 bases and the J gene lost 3 bases, with 12 bases spanning the gap. The CDR3 extends over 14 amino acids. CDR3 nucleotides: TGTGCCAGCAGTGAGTCAGGTTCCCTCTACGAGCAGTACTTC. Protein: CASSESGSLYEQYF.

The gene calls are TRBV6-1 and TRBJ2-1; D might be TRBD1 or TRBD2, each matching 5 bases. V gave up 6 bases and J gave up 12 bases, with 15 bases separating them. CDR1 and CDR2 (germline): MNHNS, SASEGT. This CDR3 has 12 amino acids. As DNA, the CDR3 is TGTGCCAGCAGGAACGAGGGGCAGGGGCAGTTCTTC. Translating gives CASRNEGQGQFF.

This sequence joins TRBV6-1 and TRBJ2-5, with D perhaps TRBD1 or TRBD2 (5 bases each). The CDR3 covers 15 residues. Germline CDR1 and CDR2: MNHNS and SASEGT. Trimming shortened V by 6 bases and J by 5 bases, and 19 bases separated the two germline ends. The CDR3 protein is CASSRDGHYGETQYF. CDR3 nucleotides: TGTGCCAGCAGCCGGGACGGACATTATGGCGAGACCCAGTACTTC.

V is TRBV7-2 and J is TRBJ2-7; D may be TRBD2 (5 bases). This CDR3 has 15 residues. The V end was cut by 6 bases, the J end by 5 bases, with 20 bases between. Germline values: CDR1 SGHTA, CDR2 FQGNSA. The CDR3 is CASSPAFGSSHEQYF. CDR3 nucleotide sequence: TGTGCCAGCAGTCCCGCTTTTGGGAGCTCTCACGAGCAGTACTTC.

CDR3: CASSPSGAYNEQFF. The CDR3 DNA reads TGCGCCAGCAGCCCCAGCGGGGCCTACAATGAGCAGTTCTTC. J is TRBJ2-1 and V is TRBV10-1; 7 bases are shared with TRBD2. After removal of 6 bases from V and 2 bases from J, the junction contained 4 bases not matched to a gene. CDR3 length: 14 residues. Germline loops: CDR1 WNHNN, CDR2 SYGVQD (reference sequence).

The chain couples TRBV28 to TRBJ2-7; 10 bases fit TRBD1. Germline V gives CDR1 MDHEN, CDR2 SYDVKM. CDR3 length: 15 residues. With 4 bases clipped from V and 6 bases from J, the junction kept 9 bases outside the gene matches. The CDR3 bases are TGTGCCAGCAGTTCTCCGGGACAGGGGACGGCCGAGCAGTACTTC. Its protein is CASSSPGQGTAEQYF.

The CDR3 bases are TGTGCCAGCAGCGTGGTTAGAGACCCAAATGAGCAGTTCTTC. This codes for CASSVVRDPNEQFF. The rearrangement links TRBV11-2 to TRBJ2-1; D gene uncertain. V lost 5 bases, J lost 7 bases, and 15 bases lay in between. The CDR3 length is 14 residues. Per the germline V gene, CDR1 is SGHAT and CDR2 is FQNNGV.

The chain uses TRBV6-5 and TRBJ1-5; D is perhaps TRBD1 (6 bases). Per germline, CDR1 MNHEY and CDR2 SVGAGI. The V end lost 0 bases, the J end lost 5 bases, and 14 bases lay between the germline ends. The CDR3 runs 16 residues. The CDR3 DNA reads as TGTGCCAGCAGTTACTCGACCCCAGGGGAAGATCAGCCCCAGCATTTT. It encodes CASSYSTPGEDQPQHF.

The genes are TRBV15 and TRBJ2-1; D may be TRBD1 or TRBD2 (5 bases each). Germline V gene lookup returns CDR1 LNHNV and CDR2 YYDKDF (reference sequence). This CDR3 region has 15 residues. V dropped 4 bases and J dropped 6 bases, with 16 bases sitting between them. DNA for the CDR3: TGTGCCACCAGCAACCGGGACCGAAACTCCAATGAGCAGTTCTTC. It translates to CATSNRDRNSNEQFF.

The chain uses TRBV10-3 and TRBJ1-2; D call uncertain. V shed 10 bases and J shed 4 bases, with 19 bases lying between them. CDR1 is ENHRY, CDR2 SYGVKD, per germline. The CDR3 loop spans 14 amino acids. CDR3 residues: CATALRELGYGYTF. Written as DNA, the CDR3 is TGTGCCACAGCCTTGAGGGAGTTGGGCTATGGCTACACCTTC.

The rearrangement uses TRBV6-1 and TRBJ2-7; possibly TRBD1 for D (5 bases). The CDR3 spans 15 residues. CDR1 MNHNS and CDR2 SASEGT come from the germline V gene. Trimming removed 5 bases from V and 6 bases from J, with 20 bases in between. The CDR3 here is CASSPREGVLSEQYF. The DNA for the CDR3 is TGTGCCAGCAGTCCAAGGGAAGGGGTGTTAAGCGAGCAGTACTTC.

The gene calls are TRBV11-1 and TRBJ2-5; 11 positions match TRBD2. The germline gives CDR1 SGHAT, CDR2 FQDESV (reference sequence). V lost 5 bases, J lost 4 bases, and 6 bases stayed unmatched. The CDR3 spans 15 residues. CDR3 coding DNA: TGTGCCAGCAGCCCGACTAGCGGGACGGGAGAGACCCAGTACTTC. Amino acid sequence: CASSPTSGTGETQYF. Variable domain in full (rest from reference TRBV11-1 and TRBJ2-5): EAEVAQSPRYKITEKSQAVAFWCDPISGHATLYWYRQILGQGPELLVQFQDESVVDDSQLPKDRFSAERLKGVDSTLKIQPAELGDSAMYLCASSPTSGTGETQYFGPGTRLLVL.